Sequencing of this T cell receptor beta chain was carried out in a study of cytomegalovirus exposure and HLA in healthy donors. General study results and limits: The listing of 150 to 200 TCR beta chains classed them as cytomegalovirus-associated.

The CDR3 has 14 residues. Unmatched junction bases numbered 4, after V lost 0 bases and J lost 7 bases. Germline V gene sequence: CDR1 SGHRS, CDR2 YFSETQ. This table comes from immunoSEQ multiplex PCR, and its TCRdb copy is limited to in-frame clones, with some not included. The sample includes under 100,000 clones, around 96% of them seen just once. Remarks on this clone: The antigen is not known.

The validation cohort, a group of 100 to 150 subjects, included the donors and was separate from the roughly 620-subject first cohort. The specimen sequenced was PBMCs. The sequence derives from a man aged 18-30 years in good health and CMV-seronegative. This rearrangement joins TRBV5-1 to TRBJ2-7; TRBD1 matches at 10 bases. The CDR3: CASSLAWTGGEQYF. CDR3 nucleotides: TGCGCCAGCAGCTTGGCCTGGACAGGGGGGGAGCAGTACTTC. The full variable domain, completed using reference TRBV5-1 and TRBJ2-7, is KAGVTQTPRYLIKTRGQQVTLSCSPISGHRSVSWYQQTPGQGLQFLFEYFSETQRNKGNFPGRFSGRQFSNSRSEMNVSTLELGDSALYLCASSLAWTGGEQYFGPGTRLTVT.